This T cell receptor beta chain derives from a study of blood T cell repertoires in COVID-19. How the authors handled the data: Quantification of nucleated cells was approximated via reference gene primer amplification. Assay: immunoSEQ multiplex PCR; the TCRdb copy retains only in-frame clones and omits some. V, J and clone size are taken as reported in that table, and D and trimming were inferred from the DNA itself. The sample lists 300,000 to 450,000 clones; about 90% were seen once. One Seattle source followed patients from active infection through their disease course. CDR1 and CDR2 from the germline V gene are KGHSH and LQKENI. V lost 0 bases and J lost 6, with 14 bases in between. CDR3 length equals 15 residues.

This clonotype was obtained from an older woman with COVID-19, enrolled during active disease. Sequencing was performed on peripheral blood. V gene TRBV18 combines with J gene TRBJ1-1, with a possible D match to TRBD1 (5 bases). The chain's CDR3 is CASSPPPGMIAEAFF. DNA for the CDR3: TGTGCCAGCTCACCACCGCCAGGGATGATCGCTGAAGCTTTCTTT.